Listed below are T cell receptor beta chains from one sample, sequenced in a study of CD8 T cells in ankylosing spondylitis. TCRdb reprocessed the 5' RACE reads via MiXCR and lists one record per CDR3 protein. Among hundreds of thousands of distinct CDR3 sequences, approximately 12% were seen once, and the ten largest hold just over 0.5%. Sequencing was performed on blood, either unsorted or a sorted T cell fraction (not recorded which). The receptors derive from a male donor with ankylosing spondylitis. Each CDR3 is given with its conserved first and last residue. D genes are given only for firm matches.

CDR3,J,length,V,D
CASSLGGLRYGYTF,TRBJ1-2,14,TRBV7-2,-
CASSRRQGFDGNTIYF,TRBJ1-3,16,TRBV7-6,TRBD1
CSAKRRRPEAFF,TRBJ1-1,12,TRBV20-1,-
CSAGTSGGPYEQYF,TRBJ2-7,14,TRBV20-1,TRBD2
CASSYTGSGNTIYF,TRBJ1-3,14,TRBV12-3/TRBV12-4,-
CSVEDGGEAEAFF,TRBJ1-1,13,TRBV29-1,-
CASSLYRANTEAFF,TRBJ1-1,14,TRBV12-3/TRBV12-4,-
CATSRGAEKLFF,TRBJ1-4,12,TRBV15,-
CASSLGIARGDEQFF,TRBJ2-1,15,TRBV5-1,-
CSARTSSGESYNEQFF,TRBJ2-1,16,TRBV20-1,TRBD2
CASSVNSYNEQFF,TRBJ2-1,13,TRBV9,-
CSARDGGALSNQPQHF,TRBJ1-5,16,TRBV20-1,-
CASSRAGTAGYEQYF,TRBJ2-7,15,TRBV18,-
CATSRNSLGNIQYF,TRBJ2-4,14,TRBV15,-
CASSINTYNEQFF,TRBJ2-1,13,TRBV19,-
CATGERSTSYEQYF,TRBJ2-7,14,TRBV15,-
CATELAGTDTQYF,TRBJ2-3,13,TRBV24-1,TRBD2
CASSLAGAGYQPQHF,TRBJ1-5,15,TRBV5-1,-
CSARAIGGPNRYNEQFF,TRBJ2-1,17,TRBV20-1,-
CAGKAGGTTGELFF,TRBJ2-2,14,TRBV5-1,TRBD2
CASGLQSTDTQYF,TRBJ2-3,13,TRBV27,-
CSARTGWDYGYTF,TRBJ1-2,13,TRBV20-1,TRBD1
CASTNRGRWPQHF,TRBJ1-5,13,TRBV28,TRBD1
CASSPGAYGDTQYF,TRBJ2-3,14,TRBV7-2,-
CASSQLAGGPREQFF,TRBJ2-1,15,TRBV5-1,TRBD2
CASSSVGVYGYTF,TRBJ1-2,13,TRBV7-2,-
CASSQGLSLNYGYTF,TRBJ1-2,15,TRBV3-1,-
CASSLGGLGNTIYF,TRBJ1-3,14,TRBV7-8,-
CAISEPPGLASTDTQYF,TRBJ2-3,17,TRBV10-3,TRBD2
CASSSPGHNEKLFF,TRBJ1-4,14,TRBV5-1,-
CSWGDSLYQPQHF,TRBJ1-5,13,TRBV20-1,-
CSAARDATYEQYF,TRBJ2-7,13,TRBV20-1,-
CSAWTGGGNQPQHF,TRBJ1-5,14,TRBV20-1,TRBD1
CSAREQLRTYEQYF,TRBJ2-7,14,TRBV20-1,-
CASSSEGLVSGKDTQYF,TRBJ2-3,17,TRBV11-2,TRBD2
CASSHPGGFIDTQYF,TRBJ2-3,15,TRBV3-1,TRBD2
CSAPYNNEQFF,TRBJ2-1,11,TRBV20-1,-
CATSSVSGGTQYF,TRBJ2-5,13,TRBV15,TRBD2
CSAPGLAANGGDTQYF,TRBJ2-3,16,TRBV20-1,-
CASSLGTGADTQYF,TRBJ2-3,14,TRBV7-2,TRBD1